This TCR beta chain was sequenced during a study of cytomegalovirus exposure and HLA in healthy donors. The CDR3 runs 16 residues. Germline V gene lookup returns CDR1 MGHRA and CDR2 YSYEKL. The PCR was carried out with 60 Vbeta primers and 13 Jbeta primers. Only in-frame clones appear in the TCRdb table, and some are missing; sequencing was by immunoSEQ multiplex PCR. The sample lists 120,000 to 150,000 clones; roughly 78% were seen once. This clone turned up a few times. Its antigen is as yet unknown. An end of the junction differs from the germline gene, which may be a read error. This sample includes further DNA sequences coding for the same CDR3. Study results and caveats: Listed as cytomegalovirus-associated were more than 150 TCR beta chains.

This clonotype originated in a man aged 30-40 years in good health and CMV-seronegative. This chain uses TRBV4-1 with TRBJ2-3, with 10 bases lining up with TRBD2. The specimen sequenced was PBMCs. The CDR3 region is CASSQVAGGGADTQYF. For the CDR3, the DNA is TGTGCCAGCAGCCAAGTAGCGGGAGGAGGGGCAGATACGCAGTATTTT.